The 4 T cell receptor beta chains below were found in one sample sequenced in a study of cytomegalovirus exposure and HLA in healthy donors. PCR was performed using 60 Vbeta and 13 Jbeta primers. Sequencing used immunoSEQ multiplex PCR; TCRdb keeps in-frame clones, though not all of them. Of about 180,000 clones listed, over 80% are singletons. The sample taken for sequencing was PBMCs. These receptor sequences come from a man aged 40-55 years in good health and CMV-seronegative.

This clone was counted only a few times. The chain is built from TRBV19 and TRBJ1-5; weak D call: TRBD1 (6 bases). V was pared by 7 bases and J by 3 bases, with 16 bases between. This CDR3 has 15 residues. Germline CDR1 and CDR2: LNHDA and SQIVND (reference sequence). This CDR3 is CASTPQGRYNQPQHF. The CDR3 bases are TGTGCCAGTACCCCACAGGGAAGGTACAATCAGCCCCAGCATTTT.

The chain recombines TRBV9 with TRBJ1-2, with D possibly TRBD1 on 5 matching bases. CDR1 and CDR2 (germline): SGDLS, YYNGEE. This CDR3 comprises 13 residues. V was clipped by 4 bases and J by 3 bases, with 10 bases between them. Here the CDR3 DNA reads TGTGCCAGCAGCAGGGGTTTTGACTATGGCTACACCTTC. It translates to CASSRGFDYGYTF. The complete variable domain, with remaining parts taken from reference TRBV9 and TRBJ1-2, reads DSGVTQTPKHLITATGQRVTLRCSPRSGDLSVYWYQQSLDQGLQFLIQYYNGEERAKGNILERFSAQQFPDLHSELNLSSLELGDSALYFCASSRGFDYGYTFGSGTRLTVV.

This rearrangement joins TRBV4-3 to TRBJ2-1; 11 bases line up with TRBD2. Looked up from germline, CDR1 is LGHNA and CDR2 is YSLEER. The ends lost 1 base at V and 6 bases at J; junction bases unmatched: 14. This CDR3 has 19 amino acids. The CDR3 region is CASSQGLTTSGSRGNEQFF. The CDR3 DNA is TGCGCCAGCAGCCAAGGACTCACCACTAGCGGGAGTAGGGGCAATGAGCAGTTCTTC.

The gene calls are TRBV2 and TRBJ1-2; possible D gene TRBD1, 6 bases. V gave up 4 bases and J gave up 0 bases, with 12 bases separating them. This CDR3 spans 15 amino acids. Looked up from germline, CDR1 is SNHLY and CDR2 is FYNNEI. CDR3 sequence: CASSGGGGPNYGYTF. CDR3 bases: TGTGCCAGCAGTGGAGGGGGGGGACCTAACTATGGCTACACCTTC.